The 10 T cell receptor beta chains below all came from one sample that was sequenced in a study of CD8+ T cells in alopecia areata. Treatment of the sample: oral pan-JAK inhibitor, 5-10 mg twice daily. Isolated RNA was reverse transcribed into cDNA used as the sequencing template. Some clones are missing from TCRdb's copy, which holds only in-frame ones; the method was immunoSEQ multiplex PCR. The sample includes 150,000 to 250,000 clones, roughly 60% seen only once; the top ten take 5.5%. The sequencing here drew on CD4+ T cells sorted from blood, taken at week 24, from a patient treated with tofacitinib. These receptors were obtained from a human donor with alopecia areata.

This clone has just a few counts. The chain joins TRBV4-2 to TRBJ2-3; 7 bases are shared with TRBD2. V lost 3 bases to trimming and J lost 1 base; unmatched junction nucleotides: 10. There are 17 residues in the CDR3. In germline, CDR1 is LGHNA, CDR2 YNFKEQ. The CDR3: CASSQPGIAGGTDTQYF. CDR3 nucleotide sequence: TGTGCCAGCAGCCAGCCGGGGATTGCGGGGGGCACAGATACGCAGTATTTT.

The gene calls are TRBV5-6 and TRBJ2-3; 9 nucleotides line up with TRBD2. CDR1 is SGHDT, CDR2 YYEEEE, per germline. Trimming removed 4 bases from V and 4 bases from J; junction bases left unmatched: 10. This CDR3 has 16 residues. The CDR3 here is CASSATGTSIPDTQYF. CDR3 DNA sequence: TGTGCCAGCAGCGCGACCGGGACTAGCATCCCAGATACGCAGTATTTT.

This rearrangement joins TRBV9 to TRBJ2-7; 11 bases agree with TRBD2. Germline CDR1 reads SGDLS; CDR2 reads YYNGEE. The trim removed 3 bases at V and 4 bases at J, leaving 6 bases unmatched. The CDR3 loop spans 15 amino acids. The DNA of the CDR3 is TGTGCCAGCAGCGCTGGGGGACTAGCGGAATACGAGCAGTACTTC. Protein product: CASSAGGLAEYEQYF.

The rearrangement joins TRBV9 to TRBJ1-6; 12 positions match TRBD1. Germline assignment: CDR1 SGDLS and CDR2 YYNGEE. The length of the CDR3 is 20 residues. Unmatched junction bases numbered 16, after V lost 0 bases and J lost 9 bases. The CDR3 sequence: CASSVDVRDRGRPASSPLHF. The DNA of the CDR3 is TGTGCCAGCAGCGTAGATGTACGGGACAGGGGGCGCCCCGCCAGTTCACCCCTCCACTTT.

The chain combines TRBV29-1 with TRBJ2-7; 9 positions match TRBD1. The CDR3 loop spans 14 amino acids. The germline V gene has CDR1 SQVTM and CDR2 ANQGSEA. V trimming: 4 bases; J trimming: 2 bases; junction bases outside the gene matches: 6. The CDR3, as DNA: TGCAGCGTTGTAAGGGACAGGGTGGCCTACGAGCAGTACTTC. This codes for CSVVRDRVAYEQYF.

The genes are TRBV15 and TRBJ1-1; TRBD1 matches at 7 bases. Trimming removed 3 bases from V and 0 bases from J; junction bases left unmatched: 1. The CDR3 has 14 residues. Germline V gene data show CDR1 as LNHNV and CDR2 as YYDKDF (reference sequence). The CDR3 reads CATSRDRLNTEAFF. The CDR3 DNA is TGTGCCACCAGCAGGGACAGGCTGAACACTGAAGCTTTCTTT.

V usage is TRBV13 and J usage is TRBJ2-7; 12 bases agree with TRBD2. The CDR3 runs to 18 residues. Germline lookup yields CDR1 PRHDT and CDR2 FYEKMQ (reference sequence). J gave up 1 base and V 0 bases, and 7 bases lay outside the gene matches. CDR3 sequence: CASSLGFLAGGPSYEQYF. CDR3 coding DNA: TGTGCCAGCAGCTTAGGGTTCCTAGCGGGAGGGCCTTCCTACGAGCAGTACTTC.

There are a few counts of this clone. The rearrangement joins TRBV11-2 to TRBJ2-2; 14 bases match TRBD2. The CDR3 runs to 16 residues. CDR1 SGHAT and CDR2 FQNNGV come from the germline V gene. Trimming took 5 bases from V and 4 from J; bases not matched to a gene: 3. Written as DNA, the CDR3 is TGTGCCAGCAGCCGGGGACTAGCGGGAGTCACCGGGGAGCTGTTTTTT. It translates to CASSRGLAGVTGELFF.

The rearrangement links TRBV6-5 to TRBJ2-1, with 9 bases matching TRBD2. The CDR3 covers 15 residues. The V segment lost 4 bases and the J segment 4 bases; nucleotides outside the gene matches: 5. In germline, CDR1 is MNHEY, CDR2 SVGAGI. CDR3 DNA sequence: TGTGCCAGCAGTTCTAGCGGGGTGCTTTACAATGAGCAGTTCTTC. It yields the protein CASSSSGVLYNEQFF.

The chain employs TRBV15 and TRBJ1-2; tentative D call: TRBD1 (6 bases). The ends were cut back, 1 base at V and 5 bases at J, with 8 bases in the middle. The CDR3 totals 13 residues. Germline assignment: CDR1 LNHNV and CDR2 YYDKDF (reference sequence). CDR3: CATSRGQEYGYTF. In DNA, the CDR3 is TGTGCCACCAGCAGAGGACAGGAATATGGCTACACCTTC.